Following are 10 T cell receptor beta chains from one sample sequenced in a study of cytomegalovirus exposure and HLA in healthy donors. PCR amplification relied on 60 Vbeta primers (plus 13 Jbeta primers). TCRdb's table, derived via immunoSEQ multiplex PCR, lists solely in-frame clones and lacks some. This sample has about 200,000 clones, with around 82% found just once. The sequenced material came from PBMCs. Every receptor here comes from a woman aged 25-40 years in good health and CMV-seronegative.

This sequence joins TRBV29-1 and TRBJ2-5; 8 positions agree with TRBD2. The CDR3 length is 15 residues. The ends lost 3 bases at V and 1 base at J; junction bases unmatched: 7. Germline CDR1 is SQVTM and CDR2 is ANQGSEA. CDR3 region: CSVDLGGGPQETQYF. Written as DNA, the CDR3 is TGCAGCGTTGATCTGGGCGGGGGGCCCCAAGAGACCCAGTACTTC.

The DNA for the CDR3 is TGTTCCCACAAAGGGACACCTGGAGCCAAAAACATTCAGTACTTC. It specifies CSHKGTPGAKNIQYF. J is TRBJ2-4 and V is TRBV5-4, with D possibly matching TRBD1 (6 bases). The CDR3 contains 15 residues. CDR1 and CDR2 (germline): SGHNT, YYREEE (reference sequence). Variable domain in full (rest from reference TRBV5-4 and TRBJ2-4): ETGVTQSPTHLIKTRGQQVTLRCSSQSGHNTVSWYQQALGQGPQFIFQYYREEENGRGNFPPRFSGLQFPNYSSELNVNALELDDSALYLCSHKGTPGAKNIQYFGAGTRLSVL.

Comments on this clone: Germline is not matched at one junction end, which may reflect a read error. The rearrangement links TRBV15 to TRBJ2-5, with 8 bases fitting TRBD2. Germline V CDR1 and CDR2: LNHNV, YYDKDF (reference sequence). CDR3 size: 14 residues. CDR3 nucleotides: TGTGCCACCAGCCGAGAGCGGGGGATGGAGACCCAGTACTTC. Translation: CATSRERGMETQYF.

For this clone: The sample has other DNA sequences that encode this CDR3 too. The chain uses TRBV30 and TRBJ1-5; 7 bases match TRBD1. Germline values: CDR1 GTSNPN, CDR2 SVGIG (reference sequence). With V trimmed by 1 base and J by 6 bases, 3 bases remained unmatched. The CDR3 runs to 13 residues. The CDR3 DNA sequence: TGTGCCTGGAGTGGGACAGGCGGTCAGCCCCAGCATTTT. Encoded protein: CAWSGTGGQPQHF. The complete variable domain, with remaining parts taken from reference TRBV30 and TRBJ1-5, reads SQTIHQWPATLVQPVGSPLSLECTVEGTSNPNLYWYRQAAGRGLQLLFYSVGIGQISSEVPQNLSASRPQDRQFILSSKKLLLSDSGFYLCAWSGTGGQPQHFGDGTRLSIL.

The chain uses TRBV30 and TRBJ2-2; D is undetermined. Germline V CDR1 and CDR2: GTSNPN, SVGIG (reference sequence). CDR3 length: 14 residues. V lost 4 bases, J lost 0 bases, and 9 bases lay in between. Written as DNA, the CDR3 is TGTGCCTGGATTCAGGTCGCGAACACCGGGGAGCTGTTTTTT. As protein: CAWIQVANTGELFF.

CDR3 region: CASSLAGTGFSYEQYF. Here the CDR3 DNA reads TGTGCCAGCAGCTTAGCCGGGACAGGCTTCTCCTACGAGCAGTACTTC. The chain recombines TRBV7-9 with TRBJ2-7, with 8 nucleotides matching TRBD1. Per germline, CDR1 SEHNR and CDR2 FQNEAQ (reference sequence). CDR3 size: 16 residues. The junction had 4 bases not matched to a gene; V was cut back by 0 bases and J by 0 bases.

J is TRBJ1-6 and V is TRBV27; D is unresolved. Germline V gives CDR1 MNHEY, CDR2 SMNVEV (reference sequence). The CDR3 spans 13 residues. V was cut by 2 bases and J by 7 bases, with 6 bases left in between. The CDR3 spells CASSLGRNSPLHF. The CDR3 region has the DNA TGTGCCAGCAGTTTAGGGAGGAATTCACCCCTCCACTTT.

The rearrangement joins TRBV28 to TRBJ2-1; 7 positions agree with TRBD2. The ends lost 3 bases at V and 0 bases at J; junction bases unmatched: 14. The CDR3 is 19 amino acids. Germline CDR1 and CDR2: MDHEN and SYDVKM. In DNA form, the CDR3 reads TGTGCCAGCAGTTTTGCAGCGGGACCGTTAAGGAACTCCTACAATGAGCAGTTCTTC. Protein product: CASSFAAGPLRNSYNEQFF.

This chain links TRBV28 with TRBJ1-5, with D possibly TRBD1 on 5 matching bases. From germline, CDR1 is MDHEN and CDR2 SYDVKM. Trimming took off 0 bases at V and 2 bases at J, with 8 bases between the two ends. CDR3 length equals 15 residues. The CDR3 region is CASSLWSGGNQPQHF. CDR3 sequence (DNA): TGTGCCAGCAGTTTATGGTCGGGGGGCAATCAGCCCCAGCATTTT.

The chain employs TRBV4-1 and TRBJ1-1, with 8 bases lining up with TRBD1. Germline V lookup: CDR1 MGHRA, CDR2 YSYEKL. The CDR3 contains 13 residues. V lost 5 bases, J lost 11 bases, and 10 bases stayed unmatched. The CDR3 sequence: CASSEGQGLEAFF. In nucleotides, the CDR3 is TGCGCCAGCAGCGAAGGACAGGGCTTGGAGGCTTTCTTT.